These T cell receptor beta chains were read from a single sample in a study of cytotoxic CD8 clonotypes in ibrutinib-treated CLL. Produced via immunoSEQ multiplex PCR; TCRdb's table is partial and in-frame only. The table shows tens of thousands of clones, with 69% occurring only once. The sequences come from PBMCs, collected after 24 months of ibrutinib treatment. Receptor source: a human donor with chronic lymphocytic leukemia. Both conserved end residues are part of each CDR3. Fields, in order: V gene, D gene, clone size, J gene, CDR3 protein, CDR3 DNA. D genes are given only for firm matches. Clone size appears in some rows only: once, few, many, or a class for an expanded clone.

TRBV5-1	-	-	TRBJ2-2	CASSLGLATGELFF	TGCGCCAGCAGCTTGGGGCTCGCCACCGGGGAGCTGTTTTTT
TRBV15	TRBD2	few	TRBJ2-7	CATSAGGSSYEQYF	TGTGCCACCAGCGCGGGGGGAAGCTCCTACGAGCAGTACTTC
TRBV10-1	TRBD1	-	TRBJ2-1	CASSEDRASYHSYNEQFF	TGCGCCAGCAGTGAGGACAGGGCCTCTTATCACTCCTACAATGAGCAGTTCTTC
TRBV10-3	-	few	TRBJ1-1	CAISEGQMGTEAFF	TGTGCCATCAGTGAAGGGCAAATGGGCACTGAAGCTTTCTTT
TRBV13	-	-	TRBJ1-1	CASLMRSGLMNTEAFF	TGTGCCAGTTTGATGCGATCCGGGTTAATGAACACTGAAGCTTTCTTT
TRBV28	TRBD1	-	TRBJ1-2	CASSQPIGQGGYYGYTF	TGTGCCAGCAGTCAACCAATCGGACAGGGAGGCTACTATGGCTACACCTTC
TRBV6-1	-	once	TRBJ2-2	CASSELRESGELFF	TGTGCCAGCAGTGAATTACGTGAATCCGGGGAGCTGTTTTTT
TRBV6-1	-	-	TRBJ1-4	CASSETLGAVEKLFF	TGTGCCAGCAGTGAAACGTTGGGGGCCGTTGAAAAACTGTTTTTT
TRBV30	-	-	TRBJ1-4	CAWSNVRGRDEKLFF	TGTGCCTGGAGTAATGTCAGGGGTAGGGATGAAAAACTGTTTTTT
TRBV28	TRBD2	-	TRBJ2-1	CASSRMSGGAHEQFF	TGTGCCAGCAGTAGAATGAGCGGGGGGGCACATGAGCAGTTCTTC
TRBV5-6	TRBD2	-	TRBJ2-5	CARRLVAGGGETQYF	TGTGCCCGCCGCTTGGTAGCGGGGGGGGGAGAGACCCAGTACTTC
TRBV11-1	TRBD1	-	TRBJ2-7	CASTSGTGGYEQYF	TGTGCCAGCACCTCTGGGACAGGGGGCTACGAGCAGTACTTC
TRBV27	TRBD2	few	TRBJ2-2	CASGPLLSGGAGELFF	TGTGCCAGCGGCCCTCTTCTTAGCGGGGGGGCCGGGGAGCTGTTTTTT
TRBV30	-	-	TRBJ1-2	CAWSGAIYGYTF	TGTGCCTGGAGTGGGGCAATCTATGGCTACACCTTC
TRBV7-6	-	few	TRBJ2-7	CASSSLGRSYEQYF	TGTGCCAGCAGCTCCTTGGGGCGGAGTTACGAGCAGTACTTC
TRBV13	-	-	TRBJ2-1	CASSLEDGEGDEQFF	TGTGCCAGCAGCTTAGAGGACGGGGAGGGGGATGAGCAGTTCTTC
TRBV9	-	-	TRBJ1-1	CASSVVGSGRAFF	TGTGCCAGCAGCGTAGTGGGATCGGGGCGTGCTTTCTTT
TRBV9	TRBD1	-	TRBJ2-2	CASSVVPRQGAHGELFF	TGTGCCAGCAGCGTAGTACCCCGGCAGGGGGCGCACGGGGAGCTGTTTTTT
TRBV7-8	-	-	TRBJ1-4	CASSSDGYNEKLFF	TGTGCCAGCAGCTCCGACGGTTATAATGAAAAACTGTTTTTT
TRBV5-6	TRBD1	once	TRBJ2-3	CASSPRWTGVTDTQYF	TGTGCCAGCAGCCCCCGGTGGACAGGGGTCACAGATACGCAGTATTTT
TRBV2	-	few	TRBJ1-2	CASSLRGSNGYTF	TGTGCCAGCAGCCTGAGGGGTAGTAATGGCTACACCTTC
TRBV6-1	-	few	TRBJ1-2	CASTRPAYGYTF	TGTGCCAGCACCAGGCCGGCCTATGGCTACACCTTC
TRBV5-1	TRBD1	-	TRBJ1-4	CASSLTGSNEKLFF	TGCGCCAGCAGCCTGACAGGGTCTAATGAAAAACTGTTTTTT
TRBV5-1	-	-	TRBJ2-2	CASSLSGYTGELFF	TGCGCCAGCAGCTTGTCGGGGTACACCGGGGAGCTGTTTTTT
TRBV5-1	TRBD2	-	TRBJ2-3	CASSFGAGGPTGTQYF	TGCGCCAGCAGCTTCGGAGCGGGGGGGCCAACGGGTACGCAGTATTTT
TRBV7-8	-	few	TRBJ1-5	CASSTGRGGGGNQPQHF	TGTGCCAGCAGCACGGGGAGGGGAGGGGGTGGCAATCAGCCCCAGCATTTT
TRBV19	TRBD2	-	TRBJ2-3	CASSTGGAGGTDTQYF	TGTGCCAGTAGTACGGGCGGCGCGGGGGGCACAGATACGCAGTATTTT
TRBV7-2	-	-	TRBJ2-7	CASSRRTSPYEQYF	TGTGCCAGCAGCCGAAGGACAAGCCCCTACGAGCAGTACTTC
TRBV10-2	-	-	TRBJ1-6	CATGEFSGDSSPLHF	TGCGCCACCGGGGAATTCAGTGGGGATAGTTCACCCCTCCACTTT
TRBV7-6	-	few	TRBJ2-7	CASSYQSGGSEYF	TGTGCCAGCAGCTATCAGTCTGGGGGCAGCGAGTACTTC
TRBV6-5	-	-	TRBJ1-4	CASSYSTASNEKLFF	TGTGCCAGCAGTTACTCCACCGCGTCTAATGAAAAACTGTTTTTT
TRBV5-6	-	-	TRBJ1-1	CASSLVPGAEAFF	TGTGCCAGCAGCTTAGTCCCCGGGGCTGAAGCTTTCTTT
TRBV7-6	TRBD2	-	TRBJ2-3	CASSLEVAGVPDTQYF	TGTGCCAGCAGCTTAGAGGTAGCGGGGGTGCCGGATACGCAGTATTTT
TRBV7-2	TRBD1	-	TRBJ2-7	CASSSDRTYEQYF	TGTGCCAGCAGCTCGGACAGGACCTACGAGCAGTACTTC
TRBV28	-	-	TRBJ1-1	CAIRLGMMNTEAFF	TGTGCCATCCGATTAGGGATGATGAACACTGAAGCTTTCTTT
TRBV2	-	-	TRBJ2-1	CASSDSLGYNEQFF	TGTGCCAGCAGTGACAGCTTGGGCTACAATGAGCAGTTCTTC
TRBV11-2	-	-	TRBJ2-7	CASSLVLGGQYF	TGTGCCAGCAGCCTGGTACTAGGGGGGCAGTACTTC
TRBV18	TRBD1	-	TRBJ2-7	CASSPGLGQGAGGEQYF	TGTGCCAGCTCACCTGGCCTGGGACAGGGGGCAGGTGGGGAGCAGTACTTC
TRBV7-2	TRBD2	-	TRBJ2-2	CASSFLAGAGELFF	TGTGCCAGCAGCTTCTTAGCGGGGGCCGGGGAGCTGTTTTTT
TRBV2	-	-	TRBJ1-5	CASKRSNSNQPQHF	TGTGCCAGCAAGAGAAGTAATAGCAATCAGCCCCAGCATTTT
TRBV28	TRBD1	-	TRBJ1-1	CASSRDRVTEAFF	TGTGCCAGCAGCCGGGACAGGGTTACTGAAGCTTTCTTT
TRBV5-1	-	-	TRBJ1-1	CASSLNAGQTEAFF	TGCGCCAGCAGCTTGAACGCAGGGCAAACTGAAGCTTTCTTT
TRBV5-4	-	-	TRBJ2-7	CASRGSGEASYEQYF	TGTGCCAGCAGGGGGTCGGGGGAGGCTAGCTACGAGCAGTACTTC
TRBV15	TRBD1	-	TRBJ2-5	CATSIQGQAQETQYF	TGTGCCACCAGCATACAAGGACAGGCCCAAGAGACCCAGTACTTC
TRBV5-1	-	once	TRBJ2-3	CASSDLGGGTDTQYF	TGCGCCAGCAGCGATCTTGGTGGGGGCACAGATACGCAGTATTTT
TRBV11-2	TRBD1	-	TRBJ2-7	CASSLVPGTGTYEQYF	TGTGCCAGCAGCTTAGTCCCCGGGACAGGGACCTACGAGCAGTACTTC
TRBV9	-	-	TRBJ2-3	CASSARGSGGLSTDTQYF	TGTGCCAGCAGCGCCCGGGGTAGCGGAGGCCTTAGCACAGATACGCAGTATTTT
TRBV30	-	-	TRBJ1-5	CAWSVIQLNQPQHF	TGTGCCTGGAGTGTTATACAGCTCAATCAGCCCCAGCATTTT
TRBV28	-	-	TRBJ2-3	CASSDITSSTDTQYF	TGTGCCAGCAGCGACATAACCTCTAGCACAGATACGCAGTATTTT
TRBV15	TRBD2	-	TRBJ2-1	CATQTSGGAEQFF	TGTGCCACCCAGACTAGCGGGGGCGCGGAGCAGTTCTTC
TRBV2	TRBD1	-	TRBJ1-6	CASSSDRGVWSPLHF	TGTGCCAGCAGCTCCGACAGGGGGGTCTGGTCACCCCTCCACTTT
TRBV30	-	-	TRBJ1-4	CAWSEGPVEKLFF	TGTGCCTGGAGTGAGGGGCCGGTTGAAAAACTGTTTTTT
TRBV6-5	-	-	TRBJ2-1	CASGRTYNEQFF	TGTGCCAGCGGCAGGACCTACAATGAGCAGTTCTTC
TRBV6-5	TRBD1	-	TRBJ2-2	CASRRQGATGELFF	TGTGCCAGCCGACGACAGGGGGCGACCGGGGAGCTGTTTTTT
TRBV27	TRBD1	once	TRBJ2-7	CASSPDEDRVYYEQYF	TGTGCCAGCAGTCCTGACGAGGACAGGGTTTACTACGAGCAGTACTTC
TRBV7-3	-	-	TRBJ1-1	CASSQEGFTEAFF	TGTGCCAGCAGCCAGGAGGGGTTCACTGAAGCTTTCTTT
TRBV2	-	few	TRBJ2-4	CASSEGRKAGIKNIQYF	TGTGCCAGCAGTGAAGGACGGAAAGCAGGGATCAAAAACATTCAGTACTTC